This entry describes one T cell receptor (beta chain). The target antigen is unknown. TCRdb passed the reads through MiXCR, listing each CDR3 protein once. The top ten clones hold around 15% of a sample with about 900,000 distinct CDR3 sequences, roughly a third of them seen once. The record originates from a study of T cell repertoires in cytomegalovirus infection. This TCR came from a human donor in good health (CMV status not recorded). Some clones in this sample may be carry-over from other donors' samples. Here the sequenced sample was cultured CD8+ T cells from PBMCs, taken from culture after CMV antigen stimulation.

The CDR3 nucleotides read TGTGCCAGCAGTATGAGACCGGGACTAGAGGAAGGTGAGCAGTTCTTC. This sequence encodes CASSMRPGLEEGEQFF. The V and J genes are TRBV2 and TRBJ2-1, with 8 bases fitting TRBD2. J gave up 9 bases and V 5 bases, and 15 bases lay outside the gene matches. The CDR3 extends over 16 amino acids. The germline V gene has CDR1 SNHLY and CDR2 FYNNEI.